This T cell receptor beta chain came from a study of shared clonotypes between healthy human individuals. The CDR3 consists of 17 residues. The V end was cut by 1 base, the J end by 1 base, with 14 bases between. Germline V gives CDR1 SEHNR, CDR2 FQNEAQ (reference sequence). Notes on this clone: The antigen remains undetermined.

An approximately 220 ng quantity of DNA, 30,000 to 35,000 T cell genomes, went into the sorted-subset replicate PCRs. The repertoire was sequenced with immunoSEQ multiplex PCR; TCRdb's copy has only in-frame clones and lacks some. The sample includes around 2.5 million clones, 93% of them seen just once. Study-level results: Larger estimated richness was generally recorded for naive subsets relative to memory subsets. In having few donors, the study represented limited genetic and exposure-history diversity.

V is TRBV7-9 and J is TRBJ2-4, with D possibly matching TRBD1 (6 bases). Material for sequencing was naive CD4+ T cells from PBMCs. Subset specified: CD45RA+ positively selected. The origin of this receptor is a man aged 18-30 years in good health. Some clones in this sample may be carry-over from other donors' samples. The DNA for the CDR3 is TGTGCCAGCAGCTTAGGGGGGCAGGGGTCCGCCAAAAACATTCAGTACTTC. Protein sequence: CASSLGGQGSAKNIQYF.